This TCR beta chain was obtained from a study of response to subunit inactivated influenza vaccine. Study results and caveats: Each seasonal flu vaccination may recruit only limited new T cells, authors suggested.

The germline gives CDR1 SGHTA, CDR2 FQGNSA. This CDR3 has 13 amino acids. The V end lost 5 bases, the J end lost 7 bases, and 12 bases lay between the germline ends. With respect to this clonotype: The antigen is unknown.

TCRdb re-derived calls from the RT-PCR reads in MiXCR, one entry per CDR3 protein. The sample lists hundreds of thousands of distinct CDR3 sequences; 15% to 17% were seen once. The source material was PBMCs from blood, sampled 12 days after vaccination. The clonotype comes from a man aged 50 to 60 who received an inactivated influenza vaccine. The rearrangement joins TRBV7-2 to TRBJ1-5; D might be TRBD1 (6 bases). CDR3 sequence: CASSVQGGQPQHF. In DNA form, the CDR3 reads TGTGCCAGCAGCGTACAGGGAGGCCAGCCCCAGCATTTT.